The sequence of this T cell receptor beta chain was determined in a study of T cells in Graves' hyperthyroidism and ophthalmopathy (dated by TCRdb to about 2019). About the full investigation: A discovery cohort of about a hundred patients, about 40 with Graves' ophthalmopathy and 55 to 60 with stable Graves' hyperthyroidism, was used to find distinguishing TCR V-J signatures. An independent validation cohort of 18 to 20 hyperthyroidism patients and about 15 patients who later progressed to ophthalmopathy tested prospective prediction of ophthalmopathy. The roughly 100 discovery patients were randomly divided into training and test sets at a 7:3 ratio. In several Graves' hyperthyroidism patients, the study also compared T-cell repertoires from thyroid tissue with T-cell repertoires from blood. After sampling, hyperthyroidism patients received methimazole starting at 30 mg daily, and ophthalmopathy patients received high-dose intravenous methylprednisolone. The paper describes TCR Vbeta CDR3 sequencing of more than 120 peripheral blood samples, made up of under 50 ophthalmopathy patients, around 78 hyperthyroidism patients and about 17 progressor patients.

Points the paper makes about the study in general: Blood samples also contained most of the expanded thyroid clonotypes (frequency above 0.001), which suggests that blood repertoires may reflect thyroid immune responses. In validation, the model predicted progression to ophthalmopathy with approximately 70% sensitivity and around 72% specificity, a median of about six months before onset. A 13 V-J signature model separated ophthalmopathy from stable hyperthyroidism, with over 85% sensitivity and about 81% specificity in cross-validation and 80%/75% in testing. No statistical method was used to fix the sample size in advance, and group allocation was not hidden from the investigators.

The TCR beta CDR3 regions were amplified from RNA transcripts. A first-round RT-PCR of the TCR CDR3 used the HTBI primer set with the Qiagen OneStep RT-PCR kit. Libraries were constructed in a second round of multiplex PCR, after which size selection and purification were performed. Paired-end sequencing of the libraries was performed with 100 bp reads on an Illumina HiSeq2000. The study's processing was this. SOAPnuke was used to process the raw data, throwing out any read that contained adapters or uncalled bases, had a mean Phred below 15, or lacked an exact constant-primer or identifier match. High-quality paired reads were merged with COPE v1.2.5, and unique nucleotide sequences were defined as clonotypes. MiTCR v1.1 was used to align clonotypes to the IMGT TRBV, TRBD and TRBJ reference segments. Analysis was restricted to V-J combinations with a frequency above 0.0001, which covered 99% to 99.2% of repertoires. The TCS score was defined as the ratio of F50 (clonal expansion) to E x V (chaos), calculated using BLOSUM62-based TCRdist between CDR3 peptides within each V-J. Welch's t-statistics and random forest reduced approximately 520 V-J features to 13, which were used in a naive Bayes classifier (R e1071). Thyroid-blood repertoire similarity was quantified with the Morisita-Horn index. In-frame beta chains were kept once TCRdb had trimmed the public reads at Q25 with fastp and called clones with MiXCR. Merged by CDR3 protein, the rows form single entries marked with the most common genes and DNA. TCRdb's processing, not the authors' own work, is the source of the V and J calls. This sample comprises 550,000 to 700,000 distinct CDR3 sequences, 40% to 55% of them detected only once. Around a fifth of the sample goes to the ten largest clones.

Any patient with an uncontrolled infection, another autoimmune disease, pregnancy or lactation was excluded. Diagnoses were established on the basis of clinical symptoms, serum thyroxine and TRAb, thyroid ultrasound, and orbital computed tomography. Total RNA was extracted using Trizol reagent, and RNA quality was assessed on an Agilent 2100 Bioanalyzer. This clonotype has just a few counts. Its antigen is still unknown. Within one base of it there is no much larger clone, and no base qualities were kept. This receptor was taken from an adult woman with Graves' disease, either hyperthyroidism or ophthalmopathy (not recorded which). The sequenced sample consisted of peripheral blood or thyroid tissue (not recorded which).

The DNA reads as follows: TGTGCCAGCAGTCTTCCCCCGAACACCGGGGAGCTGTTTTTT. It encodes CASSLPPNTGELFF. The chain couples TRBV7-2 to TRBJ2-2; confidence is insufficient to name the D gene. The CDR3 covers 14 residues, taking in both the cysteine and the phenylalanine. Of the read, only the CDR3 DNA is kept; its 42 bases are in frame from base 1. Reading the germline V gene gives CDR1 SGHTA and CDR2 FQGNSA. Between the V and J ends, shortened by 6 bases and 0 bases respectively, the junction contains 8 bases.